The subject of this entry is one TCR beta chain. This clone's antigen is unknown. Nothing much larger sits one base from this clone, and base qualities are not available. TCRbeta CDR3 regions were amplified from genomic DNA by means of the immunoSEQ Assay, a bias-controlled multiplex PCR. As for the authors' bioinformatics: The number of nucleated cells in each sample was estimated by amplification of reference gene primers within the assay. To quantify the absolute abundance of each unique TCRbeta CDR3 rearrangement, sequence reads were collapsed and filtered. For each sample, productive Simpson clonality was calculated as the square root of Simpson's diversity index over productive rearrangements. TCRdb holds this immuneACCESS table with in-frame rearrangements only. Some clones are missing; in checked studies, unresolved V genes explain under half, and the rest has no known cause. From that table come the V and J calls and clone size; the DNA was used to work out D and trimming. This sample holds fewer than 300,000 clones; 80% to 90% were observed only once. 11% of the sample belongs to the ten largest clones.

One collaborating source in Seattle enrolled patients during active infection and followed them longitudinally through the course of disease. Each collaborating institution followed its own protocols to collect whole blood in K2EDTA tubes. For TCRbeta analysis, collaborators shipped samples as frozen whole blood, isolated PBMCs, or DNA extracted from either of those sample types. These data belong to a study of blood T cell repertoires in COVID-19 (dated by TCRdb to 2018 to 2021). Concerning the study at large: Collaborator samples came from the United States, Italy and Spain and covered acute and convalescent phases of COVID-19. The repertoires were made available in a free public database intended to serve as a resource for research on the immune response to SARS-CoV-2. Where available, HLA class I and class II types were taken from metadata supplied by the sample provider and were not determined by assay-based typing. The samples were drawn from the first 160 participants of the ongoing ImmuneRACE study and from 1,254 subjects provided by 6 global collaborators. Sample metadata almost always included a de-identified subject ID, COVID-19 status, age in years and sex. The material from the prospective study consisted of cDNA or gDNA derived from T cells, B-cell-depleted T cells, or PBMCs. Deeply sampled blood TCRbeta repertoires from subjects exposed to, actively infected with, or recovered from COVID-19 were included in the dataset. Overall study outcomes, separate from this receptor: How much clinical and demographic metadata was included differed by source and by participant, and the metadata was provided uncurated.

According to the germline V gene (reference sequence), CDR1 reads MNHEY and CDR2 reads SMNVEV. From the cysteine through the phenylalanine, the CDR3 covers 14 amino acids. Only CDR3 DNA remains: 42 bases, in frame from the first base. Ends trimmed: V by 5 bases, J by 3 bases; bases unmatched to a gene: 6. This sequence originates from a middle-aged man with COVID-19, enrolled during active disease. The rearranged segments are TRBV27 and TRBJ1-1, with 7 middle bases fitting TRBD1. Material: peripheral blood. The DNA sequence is TGTGCCAGCAGTACACAGGGGTGGGACACTGAAGCTTTCTTT. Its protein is CASSTQGWDTEAFF.